This T cell receptor (beta chain) stems from a study of blood T cell repertoires in COVID-19. As processed by the authors: Counts of nucleated cells, estimated from reference gene primer amplification, were obtained. TCRdb's table, derived via immunoSEQ multiplex PCR, lists solely in-frame clones and lacks some. V, J and clone size were drawn from that table, and D and trimming were deduced from the DNA. The sample carries around 130,000 clones, about 87% recorded once. This receptor was taken from a man aged 60 to 75 with active or convalescent COVID-19. Material for sequencing was peripheral blood.

For the CDR3, the DNA is TGTGCCAGCAGTTTAACTAGCGGGAGAACCCCGCCTCTCGAGCAGTACTTC. Protein sequence: CASSLTSGRTPPLEQYF. The V call is TRBV27, the J call TRBJ2-7; 11 nucleotides align to TRBD2. There are 17 residues in the CDR3. CDR1 and CDR2 (germline): MNHEY, SMNVEV (reference sequence). V trimming: 2 bases; J trimming: 6 bases; junction bases outside the gene matches: 12.